The T cell receptor beta chain under discussion was sequenced for a study of CD8+ T cells in alopecia areata. Study in general: Each day, treated patients took oral tofacitinib twice, at 5 to 10 mg per dose.

Germline lookup yields CDR1 SGHVS and CDR2 FNYEAQ. The CDR3 has 16 amino acids. Unmatched junction bases numbered 8, after V lost 4 bases and J lost 4 bases. In this sample, this clone turned up once. Antigen unknown. The treatment is: oral pan-JAK inhibitor, 5-10 mg twice daily. CD4+ and CD8+ T cells were sorted from PBMCs stained for CD3, CD4 and CD8. cDNA reverse transcribed from extracted RNA served as the sequencing template. The assay was immunoSEQ multiplex PCR, and TCRdb's table has in-frame clones only and misses some. Of about 150,000 clones in the sample, nearly 55% are singletons; the top ten hold about 16%. Notes on the study in general: Many expanded lesional clones persisted in scalp and blood during tofacitinib treatment.

Source: CD8+ T cells sorted from blood, taken at week 4, from a patient treated with tofacitinib. This clonotype was obtained from a human donor with alopecia areata. V and J are TRBV7-6 and TRBJ2-7; 12 bases are a match to TRBD2. CDR3 sequence: CASSWGTSGQPYEQYF. The DNA of the CDR3 is TGTGCCAGCAGCTGGGGGACTAGCGGGCAACCATACGAGCAGTACTTC.